The present entry profiles one T cell receptor beta chain with its context. The sample comes from a study of T cells expressing NK-cell markers. Germline V gene lookup returns CDR1 DFQATT and CDR2 SNEGSKA (reference sequence). The CDR3 covers 16 residues. TCRdb reanalyzed the 5' RACE reads, giving one entry per CDR3 protein sequence and no DNA. The ten top clones account for roughly 0.4%, within a sample of about 260,000 distinct CDR3 sequences. This sequence joins TRBV20-1 and TRBJ2-3; as DNA is missing, the TRBD2 call by TCRdb cannot be tested. This receptor was obtained from a man between 18 and 29 years old in good health. Sequenced sample: blood T cells: a sorted CD56 or NKG2C T cell subset, CD4+ or CD8+ T cells, or bulk PBMC T cells (not recorded which). This chain's CDR3 is CSASGTSGRRGDTQYF.